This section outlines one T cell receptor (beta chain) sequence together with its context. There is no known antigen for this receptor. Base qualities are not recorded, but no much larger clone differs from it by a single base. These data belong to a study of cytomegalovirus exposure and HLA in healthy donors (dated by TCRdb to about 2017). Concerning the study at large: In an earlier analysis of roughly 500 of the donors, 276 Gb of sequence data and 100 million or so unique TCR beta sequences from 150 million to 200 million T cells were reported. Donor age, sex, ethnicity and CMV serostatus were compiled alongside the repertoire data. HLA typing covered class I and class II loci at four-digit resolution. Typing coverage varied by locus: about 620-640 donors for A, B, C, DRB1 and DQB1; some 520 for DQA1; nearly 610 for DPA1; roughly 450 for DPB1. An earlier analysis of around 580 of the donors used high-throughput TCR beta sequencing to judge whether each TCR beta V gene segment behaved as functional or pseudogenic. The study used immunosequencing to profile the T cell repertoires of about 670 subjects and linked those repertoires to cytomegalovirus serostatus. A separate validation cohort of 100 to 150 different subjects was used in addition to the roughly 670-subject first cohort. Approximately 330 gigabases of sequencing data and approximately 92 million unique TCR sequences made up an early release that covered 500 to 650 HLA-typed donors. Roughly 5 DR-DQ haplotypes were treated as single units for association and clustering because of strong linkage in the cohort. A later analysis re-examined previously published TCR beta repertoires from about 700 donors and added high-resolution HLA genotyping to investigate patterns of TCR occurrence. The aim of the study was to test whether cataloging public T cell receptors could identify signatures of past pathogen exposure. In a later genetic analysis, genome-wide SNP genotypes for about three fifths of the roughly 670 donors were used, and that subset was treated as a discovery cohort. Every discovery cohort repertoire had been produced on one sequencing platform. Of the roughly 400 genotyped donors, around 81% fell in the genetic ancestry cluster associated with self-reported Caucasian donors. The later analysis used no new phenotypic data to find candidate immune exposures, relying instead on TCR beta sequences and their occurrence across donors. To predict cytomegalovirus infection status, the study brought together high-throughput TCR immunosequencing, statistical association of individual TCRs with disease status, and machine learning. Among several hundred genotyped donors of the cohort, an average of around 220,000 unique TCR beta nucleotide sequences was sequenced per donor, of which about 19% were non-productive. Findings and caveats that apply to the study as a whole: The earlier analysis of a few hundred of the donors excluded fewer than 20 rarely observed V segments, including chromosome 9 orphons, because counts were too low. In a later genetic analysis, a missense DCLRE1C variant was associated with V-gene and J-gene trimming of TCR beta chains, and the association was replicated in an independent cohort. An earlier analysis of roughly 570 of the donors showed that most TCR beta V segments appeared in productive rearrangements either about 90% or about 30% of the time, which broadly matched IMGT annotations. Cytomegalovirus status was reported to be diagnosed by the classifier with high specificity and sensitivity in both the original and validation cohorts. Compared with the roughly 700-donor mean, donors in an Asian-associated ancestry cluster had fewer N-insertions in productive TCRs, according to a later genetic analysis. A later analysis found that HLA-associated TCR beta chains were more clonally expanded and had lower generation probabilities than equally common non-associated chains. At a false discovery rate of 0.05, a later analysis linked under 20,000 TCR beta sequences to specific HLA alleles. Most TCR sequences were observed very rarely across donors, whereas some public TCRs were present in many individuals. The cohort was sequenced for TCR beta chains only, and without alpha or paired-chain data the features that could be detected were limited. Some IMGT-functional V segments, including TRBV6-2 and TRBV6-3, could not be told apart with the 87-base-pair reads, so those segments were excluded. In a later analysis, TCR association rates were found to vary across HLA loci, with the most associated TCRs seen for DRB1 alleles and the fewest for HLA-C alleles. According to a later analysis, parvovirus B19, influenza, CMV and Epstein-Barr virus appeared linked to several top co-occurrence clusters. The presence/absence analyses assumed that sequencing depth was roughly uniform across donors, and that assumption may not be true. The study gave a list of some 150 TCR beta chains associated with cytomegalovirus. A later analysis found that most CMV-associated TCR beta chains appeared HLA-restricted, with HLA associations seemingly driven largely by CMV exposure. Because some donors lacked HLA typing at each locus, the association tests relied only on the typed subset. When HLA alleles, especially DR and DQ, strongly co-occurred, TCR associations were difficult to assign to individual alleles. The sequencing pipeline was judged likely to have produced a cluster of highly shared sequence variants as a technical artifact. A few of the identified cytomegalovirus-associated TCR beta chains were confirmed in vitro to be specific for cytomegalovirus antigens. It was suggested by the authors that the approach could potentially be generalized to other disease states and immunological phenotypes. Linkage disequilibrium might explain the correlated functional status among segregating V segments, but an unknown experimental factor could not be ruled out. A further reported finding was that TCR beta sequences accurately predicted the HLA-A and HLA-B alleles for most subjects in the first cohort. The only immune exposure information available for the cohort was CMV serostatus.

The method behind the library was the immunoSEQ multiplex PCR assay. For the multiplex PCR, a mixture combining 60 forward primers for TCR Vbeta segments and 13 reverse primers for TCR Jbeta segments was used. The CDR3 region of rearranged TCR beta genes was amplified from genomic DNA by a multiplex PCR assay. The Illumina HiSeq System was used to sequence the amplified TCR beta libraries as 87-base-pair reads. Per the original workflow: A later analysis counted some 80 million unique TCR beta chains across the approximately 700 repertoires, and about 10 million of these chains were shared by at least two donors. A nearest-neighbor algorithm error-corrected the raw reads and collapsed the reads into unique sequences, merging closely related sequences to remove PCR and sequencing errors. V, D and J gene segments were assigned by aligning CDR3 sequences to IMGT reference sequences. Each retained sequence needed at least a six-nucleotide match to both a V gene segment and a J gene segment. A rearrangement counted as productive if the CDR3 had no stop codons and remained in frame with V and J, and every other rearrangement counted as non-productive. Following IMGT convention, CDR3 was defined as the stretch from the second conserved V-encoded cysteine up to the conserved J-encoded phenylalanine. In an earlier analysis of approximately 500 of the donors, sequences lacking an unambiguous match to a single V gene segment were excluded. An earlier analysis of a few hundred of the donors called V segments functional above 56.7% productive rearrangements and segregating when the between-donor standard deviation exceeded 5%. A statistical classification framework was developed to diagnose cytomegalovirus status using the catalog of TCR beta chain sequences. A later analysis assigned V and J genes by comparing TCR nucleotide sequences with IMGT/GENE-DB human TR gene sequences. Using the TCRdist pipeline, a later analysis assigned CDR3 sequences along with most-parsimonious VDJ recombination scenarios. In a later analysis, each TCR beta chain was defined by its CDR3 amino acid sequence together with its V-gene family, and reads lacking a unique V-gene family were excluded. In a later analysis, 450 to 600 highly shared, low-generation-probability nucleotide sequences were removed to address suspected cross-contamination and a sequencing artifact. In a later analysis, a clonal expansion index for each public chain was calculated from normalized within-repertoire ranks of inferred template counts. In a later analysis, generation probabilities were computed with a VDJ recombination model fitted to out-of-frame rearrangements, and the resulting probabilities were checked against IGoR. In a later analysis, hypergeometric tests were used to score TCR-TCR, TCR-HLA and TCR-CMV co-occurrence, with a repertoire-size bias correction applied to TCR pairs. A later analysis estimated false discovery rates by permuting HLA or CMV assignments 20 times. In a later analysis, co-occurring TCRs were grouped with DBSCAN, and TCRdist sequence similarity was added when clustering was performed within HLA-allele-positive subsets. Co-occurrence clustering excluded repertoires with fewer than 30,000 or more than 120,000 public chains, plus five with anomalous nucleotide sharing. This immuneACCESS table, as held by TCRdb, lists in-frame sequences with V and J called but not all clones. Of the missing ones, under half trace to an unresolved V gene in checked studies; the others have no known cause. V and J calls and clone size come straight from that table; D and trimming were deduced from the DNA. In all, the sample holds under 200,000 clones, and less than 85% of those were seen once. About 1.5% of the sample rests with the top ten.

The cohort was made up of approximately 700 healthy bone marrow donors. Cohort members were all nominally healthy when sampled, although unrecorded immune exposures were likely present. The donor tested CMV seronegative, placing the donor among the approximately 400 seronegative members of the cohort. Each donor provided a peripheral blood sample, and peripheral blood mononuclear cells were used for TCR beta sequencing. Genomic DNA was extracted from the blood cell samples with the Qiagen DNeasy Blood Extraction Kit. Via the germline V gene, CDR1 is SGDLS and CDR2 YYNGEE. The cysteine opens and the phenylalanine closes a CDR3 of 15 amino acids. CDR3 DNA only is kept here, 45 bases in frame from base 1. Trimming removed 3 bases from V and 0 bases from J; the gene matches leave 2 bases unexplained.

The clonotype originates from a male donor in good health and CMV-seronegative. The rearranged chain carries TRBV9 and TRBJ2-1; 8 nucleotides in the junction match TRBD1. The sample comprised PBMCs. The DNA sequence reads TGTGCCAGCAGCGAGGGACAGGCCTCCTACAATGAGCAGTTCTTC. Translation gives CASSEGQASYNEQFF. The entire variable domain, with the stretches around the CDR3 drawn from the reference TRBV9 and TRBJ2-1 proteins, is DSGVTQTPKHLITATGQRVTLRCSPRSGDLSVYWYQQSLDQGLQFLIQYYNGEERAKGNILERFSAQQFPDLHSELNLSSLELGDSALYFCASSEGQASYNEQFFGPGTRLTVL.